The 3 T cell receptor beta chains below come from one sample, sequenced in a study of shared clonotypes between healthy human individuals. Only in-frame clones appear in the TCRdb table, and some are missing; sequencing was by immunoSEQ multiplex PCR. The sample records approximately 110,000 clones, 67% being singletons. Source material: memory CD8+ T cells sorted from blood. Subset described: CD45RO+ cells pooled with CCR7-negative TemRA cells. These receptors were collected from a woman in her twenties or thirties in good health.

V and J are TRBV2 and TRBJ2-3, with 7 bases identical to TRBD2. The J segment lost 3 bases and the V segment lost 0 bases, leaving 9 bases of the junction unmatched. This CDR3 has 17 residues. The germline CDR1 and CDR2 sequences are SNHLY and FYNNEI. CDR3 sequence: CASSEAGEGGGTDTQYF. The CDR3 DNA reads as TGTGCCAGCAGTGAAGCCGGGGAGGGCGGGGGTACAGATACGCAGTATTTT.

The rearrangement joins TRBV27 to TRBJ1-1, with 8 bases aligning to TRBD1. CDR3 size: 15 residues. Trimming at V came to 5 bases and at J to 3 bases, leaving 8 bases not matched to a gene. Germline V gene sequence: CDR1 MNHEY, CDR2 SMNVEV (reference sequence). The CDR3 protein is CASSPQTGAYTEAFF. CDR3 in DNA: TGTGCCAGCAGTCCCCAGACAGGGGCTTACACTGAAGCTTTCTTT.

Here the CDR3 DNA reads TGTGCCAGCTCCACCGGGAAAACAGATACGCAGTATTTT. Amino acid sequence: CASSTGKTDTQYF. This sequence joins TRBV18 and TRBJ2-3; weak D call: TRBD2 (5 bases). V was clipped by 6 bases and J by 3 bases, with 10 bases between them. The CDR3 totals 13 residues. Germline V gives CDR1 KGHSH, CDR2 LQKENI.